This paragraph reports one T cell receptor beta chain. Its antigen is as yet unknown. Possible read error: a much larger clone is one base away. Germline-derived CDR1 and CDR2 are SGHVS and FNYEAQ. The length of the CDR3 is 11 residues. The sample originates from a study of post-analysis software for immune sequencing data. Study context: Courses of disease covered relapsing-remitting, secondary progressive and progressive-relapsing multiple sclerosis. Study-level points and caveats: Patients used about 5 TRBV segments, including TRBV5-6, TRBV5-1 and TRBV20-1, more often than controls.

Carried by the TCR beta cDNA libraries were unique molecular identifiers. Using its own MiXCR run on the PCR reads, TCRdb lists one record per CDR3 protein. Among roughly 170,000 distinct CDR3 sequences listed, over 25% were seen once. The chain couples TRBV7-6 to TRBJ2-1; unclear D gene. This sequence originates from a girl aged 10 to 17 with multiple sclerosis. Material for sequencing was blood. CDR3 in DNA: TGTGTCAGCAGCTGGTCAAATGAGCAGTTCTTC. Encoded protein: CVSSWSNEQFF. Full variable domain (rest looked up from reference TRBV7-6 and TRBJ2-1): GAGVSQSPRYKVTKRGQDVALRCDPISGHVSLYWYRQALGQGPEFLTYFNYEAQQDKSGLPNDRFSAERPEGSISTLTIQRTEQRDSAMYRCVSSWSNEQFFGPGTRLTVL.